This TCR beta chain came from a study of OX40 agonist ivuxolimab in advanced cancers. The wider study: As their treatment, patients were administered ivuxolimab, an agonistic anti-OX40 (CD134) antibody. Each dose-escalation patient presented with hepatocellular carcinoma, melanoma, renal cell or head and neck cancer. Those enrolled were around 87% male, with a mean age of about 66 years and ages from about 20 to 90. Whole-study findings and limits: CD8+ T cells showed, on average, more clonal expansion than CD4+ cells.

This clone was found a few times. Its antigen is undetermined. Here immunoSEQ multiplex PCR was the method, and the copy in TCRdb shows in-frame clones only, minus some. The data contain some 80,000 clones, under 90% of them singletons. The germline gives CDR1 SEHNR, CDR2 FQNEAQ (reference sequence). Trimming shortened V by 1 base and J by 5 bases, and 8 bases separated the two germline ends. The CDR3 has 13 residues. V gene TRBV7-9 combines with J gene TRBJ1-1; D may be TRBD1 (5 bases). The receptor was isolated from an adult with an advanced solid tumor such as melanoma, head and neck, liver or kidney cancer. This specimen consisted of CD4+ or CD8+ T cells sorted from blood, obtained in a trial of the OX40 agonist ivuxolimab. CDR3 nucleotides: TGTGCCAGCAGCTTAGGGGGGGATACTGAAGCTTTCTTT. It translates to CASSLGGDTEAFF.